These 28 T cell receptor beta chains originate from one sample sequenced in a study of OX40 agonist ivuxolimab in advanced cancers. Library preparation was by the immunoSEQ multiplex PCR assay. TCRdb limited this immuneACCESS table to in-frame rearrangements with V and J called. A share of clones is missing; checked studies link under half to unresolved V genes, and the rest is unexplained. Present in this sample are just over 80,000 clones, about nine tenths of which were seen just once. The ten largest clonotypes hold about 0.32% of the sample. The input for sequencing was CD4+ or CD8+ T cells sorted from blood, taken in a trial of the OX40 agonist ivuxolimab. All receptors come from an adult with an advanced solid tumor such as melanoma, head and neck, liver or kidney cancer.

The V gene is TRBV6-5, the J gene TRBJ1-5; D gene unclear. Trimming pared 9 bases from V and 0 bases from J, leaving 15 bases between. CDR3 length: 15 residues. Germline V gene lookup returns CDR1 MNHEY and CDR2 SVGAGI. In DNA form, the CDR3 reads TGTGCCAGTAATACGGGAGCCCATAGCAATCAGCCCCAGCATTTT. Its protein product is CASNTGAHSNQPQHF.

The V and J genes are TRBV7-9 and TRBJ2-1; no clear D gene. This CDR3 contains 14 residues. CDR1 SEHNR and CDR2 FQNEAQ come from the germline V gene (reference sequence). V shed 5 bases and J shed 4 bases, with 12 bases lying between them. The CDR3 DNA reads TGTGCCAGCAGCGGCCTCTCTAGGTACAATGAGCAGTTCTTC. Its translation: CASSGLSRYNEQFF. Based on the CDR3 plus reference TRBV7-9 and TRBJ2-1, the full variable domain is DTGVSQNPRHKITKRGQNVTFRCDPISEHNRLYWYRQTLGQGPEFLTYFQNEAQLEKSRLLSDRFSAERPKGSFSTLEIQRTEQGDSAMYLCASSGLSRYNEQFFGPGTRLTVL.

V and J are TRBV2 and TRBJ2-4, with TRBD1 matching 11 bases. Germline CDR1 and CDR2: SNHLY and FYNNEI. The CDR3 is 16 amino acids. Trimming at V came to 8 bases and at J to 0 bases, leaving 6 bases not matched to a gene. The CDR3 region is CASSPGTGGAKNIQYF. The CDR3 coding sequence is TGTGCCAGCTCCCCCGGGACAGGGGGAGCCAAAAACATTCAGTACTTC.

V usage is TRBV27 and J usage is TRBJ2-7; tentative D call: TRBD2 (6 bases). V lost 1 base and J lost 2, with 12 bases in between. This CDR3 comprises 15 residues. From germline, CDR1 is MNHEY and CDR2 SMNVEV (reference sequence). CDR3 bases: TGTGCCAGCAGTTTATGGAGGGTCCCTCCCTACGAGCAGTACTTC. Amino acid sequence: CASSLWRVPPYEQYF.

V usage is TRBV29-1 and J usage is TRBJ1-1; perhaps TRBD1 as D (5 bases). Trimming took off 5 bases at V and 0 bases at J, with 13 bases between the two ends. Germline CDR1 and CDR2: SQVTM and ANQGSEA. The CDR3 runs 14 residues. The CDR3 coding sequence is TGCAGCGTTCTTCGGAACAGGATGAACACTGAAGCTTTCTTT. Translation gives CSVLRNRMNTEAFF.

The V call is TRBV5-1, the J call TRBJ1-2; D is uncertain. Trimming took 3 bases from V and 8 from J, leaving 14 bases between them. The CDR3 is 13 amino acids. Germline CDR1 SGHRS, CDR2 YFSETQ. The CDR3: CASSSQDGNGYTF. In DNA form, the CDR3 reads TGCGCCAGCAGCTCCCAGGACGGGAACGGCTACACCTTC.

This chain joins TRBV6-6 and TRBJ2-3; perhaps TRBD2 as D (5 bases). V was clipped by 2 bases and J by 6 bases, with 12 bases between them. In germline, CDR1 is MNHNY, CDR2 SVGAGI (reference sequence). The CDR3 consists of 14 residues. The DNA for the CDR3 is TGTGCCAGCAGTTACGAAGGGAGTGGGGATACGCAGTATTTT. Translation gives CASSYEGSGDTQYF.

Comments on this clone: The junction departs from germline at one end; a sequencing error may be responsible. This chain links TRBV7-8 with TRBJ1-6; the match to TRBD1 covers 7 bases. Germline loops: CDR1 SGHVS, CDR2 FQNEAQ. CDR3 length equals 12 residues. Here the CDR3 DNA reads TGTGCCAGCAGCTTAGGTCGGGACAGTGTCTACTTT. It codes for CASSLGRDSVYF.

This clone has a handful of counts. The chain links TRBV5-6 to TRBJ1-3, with D uncertain. V was cut by 6 bases and J by 0 bases, with 10 bases left in between. Germline V CDR1 and CDR2: SGHDT, YYEEEE. CDR3 length: 14 amino acids. The CDR3 loop reads CASTPVPSGNTIYF. The CDR3 DNA is TGTGCCAGCACCCCGGTCCCCTCTGGAAACACCATATATTTT.

CDR3 in amino acids: CASSTRQGSISYEQYF. CDR3 coding DNA: TGTGCCAGCAGTACCCGACAGGGGTCTATATCCTACGAGCAGTACTTC. The gene calls are TRBV27 and TRBJ2-7; 8 nucleotides align to TRBD1. After removal of 5 bases from V and 1 base from J, the junction contained 10 bases not matched to a gene. The CDR3 is 16 amino acids. Germline V gene sequence: CDR1 MNHEY, CDR2 SMNVEV (reference sequence).

The rearrangement links TRBV18 to TRBJ2-5; D is unresolved. CDR3 length: 13 amino acids. The germline CDR1 and CDR2 sequences are KGHSH and LQKENI. V was shortened by 4 bases and J by 4 bases, with 10 bases between the two germline ends. In DNA form, the CDR3 reads TGTGCCAGCTCACGGGAACGGATAGAGACCCAGTACTTC. It encodes CASSRERIETQYF.

The rearrangement links TRBV6-1 to TRBJ1-2, with TRBD1 matching 10 bases. Germline CDR1 reads MNHNS; CDR2 reads SASEGT. V lost 6 bases, J lost 9 bases, and 10 bases stayed unmatched. The CDR3 is 14 residues long. The CDR3 spells CASRPLGTGASYTF. CDR3 sequence (DNA): TGTGCCAGCAGGCCGTTAGGGACAGGGGCAAGCTACACCTTC.

In DNA form, the CDR3 reads TGCGCCAGCAGCCCTATGGGGGGCTCCTATAATTCACCCCTCCACTTT. This sequence encodes CASSPMGGSYNSPLHF. The J gene is TRBJ1-6, the V gene TRBV5-1; D is perhaps TRBD1 (5 bases). The germline V gene has CDR1 SGHRS and CDR2 YFSETQ. Trimming left V 4 bases short and J 0 bases short, with 11 bases between. This CDR3 spans 16 amino acids.

This rearrangement joins TRBV27 to TRBJ2-3; no clear D. Trimming shortened V by 7 bases and J by 8 bases, and 22 bases separated the two germline ends. The germline gives CDR1 MNHEY, CDR2 SMNVEV (reference sequence). This CDR3 spans 15 amino acids. The CDR3 sequence: CASTAKGRMGVTQYF. CDR3 nucleotide sequence: TGTGCCAGCACAGCAAAGGGCCGGATGGGCGTTACGCAGTATTTT.

The chain carries TRBV5-1 and TRBJ2-3; 7 bases align to TRBD1. Germline-derived CDR1 and CDR2 are SGHRS and YFSETQ. With V trimmed by 4 bases and J by 4 bases, 9 bases remained unmatched. CDR3 length: 15 residues. The CDR3 DNA is TGCGCCAGCAGCGCTACCGGGACAGACTCAGATACGCAGTATTTT. The encoded protein is CASSATGTDSDTQYF. Variable domain in full (rest from reference TRBV5-1 and TRBJ2-3): KAGVTQTPRYLIKTRGQQVTLSCSPISGHRSVSWYQQTPGQGLQFLFEYFSETQRNKGNFPGRFSGRQFSNSRSEMNVSTLELGDSALYLCASSATGTDSDTQYFGPGTRLTVL.

This clone showed up just once. The V and J genes are TRBV7-9 and TRBJ2-3; possibly TRBD1 for D (6 bases). The CDR3 runs 15 residues. V dropped 4 bases and J dropped 0 bases, with 11 bases sitting between them. Germline CDR1 and CDR2: SEHNR and FQNEAQ (reference sequence). The CDR3, as DNA: TGTGCCAGCAGCTCCCACAGGGCGAGCACAGATACGCAGTATTTT. It is translated as CASSSHRASTDTQYF.

The V and J genes are TRBV6-5 and TRBJ1-2; tentatively, D is TRBD1 (5 bases). With 2 bases removed from V and 8 bases from J, the gap between germline ends came to 18 bases. CDR3 length: 15 residues. Germline V CDR1 and CDR2: MNHEY, SVGAGI. The CDR3 bases are TGTGCCAGCAGTTACCGGCAGGACGGGGGGGACGGCTACACCTTC. This encodes CASSYRQDGGDGYTF.

This chain joins TRBV19 and TRBJ2-1; D perhaps matches TRBD2 (6 bases). The CDR3 consists of 14 residues. V lost 6 bases to trimming and J lost 2 bases, with 11 bases between them. CDR1 LNHDA and CDR2 SQIVND come from the germline V gene (reference sequence). CDR3 amino acids: CASRSSVAYNEQFF. Here the CDR3 DNA reads TGTGCCAGTAGATCTAGCGTGGCCTACAATGAGCAGTTCTTC.

The CDR3 nucleotides are TGTGCCAGTAGTATGGGACAGTGGCAGCCCCAGCATTTT. Translation gives CASSMGQWQPQHF. This chain links TRBV19 with TRBJ1-5; 7 positions agree with TRBD1. The CDR3 totals 13 residues. Germline V gene lookup returns CDR1 LNHDA and CDR2 SQIVND (reference sequence). The junction had 3 bases not matched to a gene; V was cut back by 3 bases and J by 7 bases.

The chain links TRBV19 to TRBJ1-6; unclear D gene. V lost 3 bases to trimming and J lost 7 bases, with 13 bases between them. This CDR3 comprises 15 residues. CDR1 LNHDA and CDR2 SQIVND come from the germline V gene (reference sequence). CDR3 sequence (DNA): TGTGCCAGTAGTATTGGCAGGACGACCAATTCACCCCTCCACTTT. Amino acid sequence: CASSIGRTTNSPLHF.

This clone was detected once. The rearrangement uses TRBV5-8 and TRBJ1-2; the D is unclear. This CDR3 is built from 14 residues. The germline V gene has CDR1 SGHTS and CDR2 YDEGEE. Between the trimmed V and J ends, which lost 4 bases and 0 bases, there was a span of 10 bases. The CDR3 loop reads CASSPRNANYGYTF. For the CDR3, the DNA is TGTGCCAGCAGCCCACGGAACGCTAACTATGGCTACACCTTC. The entire variable domain, with the rest obtained from reference TRBV5-8 and TRBJ1-2, is as follows: EAGVTQSPTHLIKTRGQQATLRCSPISGHTSVYWYQQALGLGLQFLLWYDEGEERNRGNFPPRFSGRQFPNYSSELNVNALELEDSALYLCASSPRNANYGYTFGSGTRLTVV.

The CDR3 sequence is CASRGQRAEAFF. CDR3 nucleotides: TGCGCCAGCAGGGGGCAACGTGCTGAAGCTTTCTTT. The chain joins TRBV10-2 to TRBJ1-1; D possibly corresponds to TRBD1 (5 bases). Germline CDR1 WSHSY, CDR2 SAAADI. This CDR3 is built from 12 residues. Trimming removed 6 bases from V and 6 bases from J, with 11 bases in between.

This clone occurred a few times. The J gene is TRBJ2-7, the V gene TRBV7-7; D is undetermined. The CDR3 sequence is 13 residues long. The V end lost 0 bases, the J end lost 3 bases, and 6 bases lay between the germline ends. Germline V gene sequence: CDR1 SSHAT, CDR2 FNYEAQ (reference sequence). The CDR3 protein is CASSLAGSYEQYF. The CDR3 nucleotides read TGTGCCAGCAGCTTAGCCGGTAGCTACGAGCAGTACTTC.

V is TRBV15 and J is TRBJ2-2; D unclear. Germline lookup yields CDR1 LNHNV and CDR2 YYDKDF (reference sequence). The CDR3 consists of 16 residues. Trimming removed 2 bases at V and 3 bases at J, with 13 bases between. The CDR3 coding sequence is TGTGCCACCAGCAGAAAAAGGGTGTTCGACACCGGGGAGCTGTTTTTT. Translation gives CATSRKRVFDTGELFF.

This rearrangement joins TRBV7-2 to TRBJ2-3; 9 nucleotides align to TRBD1. Trimming at V came to 1 base and at J to 4 bases, leaving 9 bases not matched to a gene. The CDR3 is made up of 17 amino acids. Germline V gene data show CDR1 as SGHTA and CDR2 as FQGNSA. The CDR3 coding sequence is TGTGCCAGCAGCTTAGGACCTTCCGGGACAGGGTCAGATACGCAGTATTTT. Its protein product is CASSLGPSGTGSDTQYF. Variable domain in full (rest from reference TRBV7-2 and TRBJ2-3): GAGVSQSPSNKVTEKGKDVELRCDPISGHTALYWYRQSLGQGLEFLIYFQGNSAPDKSGLPSDRFSAERTGGSVSTLTIQRTQQEDSAVYLCASSLGPSGTGSDTQYFGPGTRLTVL.

The chain has TRBV6-6 and TRBJ1-3; D remains unclear. CDR1 is MNHNY, CDR2 SVGAGI, per germline (reference sequence). There are 13 residues in the CDR3. V was shortened by 7 bases and J by 0 bases, with 7 bases between the two germline ends. DNA for the CDR3: TGTGCCAGCATCGTCAGCTCTGGAAACACCATATATTTT. Translating gives CASIVSSGNTIYF.

The chain is built from TRBV18 and TRBJ2-7; perhaps D is TRBD1 or TRBD2 (5 bases each). Germline CDR1 is KGHSH and CDR2 is LQKENI. With 2 bases removed from V and 0 bases from J, the gap between germline ends came to 8 bases. The CDR3 sequence is 14 residues long. CDR3 protein: CASSPGTDSYEQYF. The CDR3 DNA reads TGTGCCAGCTCACCAGGGACGGACTCCTACGAGCAGTACTTC.

The rearrangement links TRBV5-5 to TRBJ1-3; 7 bases are shared with TRBD1. The CDR3 spans 15 residues. With V trimmed by 4 bases and J by 2 bases, 6 bases remained unmatched. The germline gives CDR1 SGHKS, CDR2 YYEKEE (reference sequence). CDR3 DNA: TGTGCCAGCAGCCGTGACAGGGCGGCTGGAAACACCATATATTTT. Translated: CASSRDRAAGNTIYF.